This entry is about one T cell receptor beta chain. Sequenced by immunoSEQ multiplex PCR; TCRdb stores in-frame clones only, minus some. The sample lists about 48,000 clones, approximately 92% occurring once. These data originate in a study of T cell changes during pregnancy in multiple sclerosis. This CDR3 contains 17 residues. V lost 6 bases, J lost 1 base, and 7 bases stayed unmatched. Germline loops: CDR1 SEHNR, CDR2 FQNEAQ (reference sequence). This clonotype originated in a female donor in good health, enrolled as a control in a pregnancy study. The chain couples TRBV7-9 to TRBJ2-6; 9 nucleotides align to TRBD1. This specimen was CD4+ T cells from peripheral blood mononuclear cells, taken in the second trimester of pregnancy. CDR3 bases: TGTGCCAGCAGGAAATGGACAGGGGCTTCTGGGGCCAACGTCCTGACTTTC. It encodes CASRKWTGASGANVLTF.